These T cell receptor beta chains were read from a single sample in a study of blood T cell repertoires in COVID-19. The method was immunoSEQ multiplex PCR; TCRdb's version includes in-frame clones alone and lacks a portion of them. This table has a few hundred thousand clones, roughly 85% appearing once. Material: peripheral blood. The receptors were gathered from a woman between 18 and 29 years old who had recovered from COVID-19. Both conserved end residues are part of each CDR3. A D gene is named only where the DNA matches it firmly. Size is stated for part of the rows, as once, few or many counts, or as a class when the clone is expanded.

D	J	size	V	length	DNA	CDR3
NA	TRBJ2-1	NA	TRBV5-1	12	TGCGCCAGCAGCCCGGAGTACAATGAGCAGTTCTTC	CASSPEYNEQFF
TRBD1	TRBJ2-7	NA	TRBV27	13	TGTGCCAGCAGTTGGGGACAGACCTACGAGCAGTACTTC	CASSWGQTYEQYF
TRBD2	TRBJ2-3	NA	TRBV27	15	TGTGCCAGCGGGACTAGCGGGAGATGGGCAGATACGCAGTATTTT	CASGTSGRWADTQYF
NA	TRBJ2-7	NA	TRBV4-3	14	TGCGCCAGCAGCGCCAGCGGACTCGGAGACGAGCAGTACTTC	CASSASGLGDEQYF
TRBD1	TRBJ2-5	NA	TRBV6-5	15	TGTGCCAGTGGACAGGGGGAAACTGTACAAGAGACCCAGTACTTC	CASGQGETVQETQYF
NA	TRBJ2-7	NA	TRBV2	14	TGTGCCAGCAGTCCCGACACGGTTGCCTACGAGCAGTACTTC	CASSPDTVAYEQYF
TRBD1	TRBJ2-7	NA	TRBV30	18	TGTGCCTGGAGTATCCCATGGACAGGGGCCTCCGGAATCTACGAGCAGTACTTC	CAWSIPWTGASGIYEQYF
NA	TRBJ1-5	NA	TRBV5-6	12	TGTGCCAGCAGCGCGGGCGTCGGGCCCCAGCATTTT	CASSAGVGPQHF
TRBD2	TRBJ2-5	NA	TRBV7-9	14	TGTGCCAGCAGCGGGACTAGCGATCAAGAGACCCAGTACTTC	CASSGTSDQETQYF
TRBD1	TRBJ1-4	NA	TRBV19	13	TGTGCCAGTAGTAGCGACAGGGATGAAAAACTGTTTTTT	CASSSDRDEKLFF
NA	TRBJ2-3	NA	TRBV2	14	TGTGCCAGCAGTGGAGGGTACCGCACAGATACGCAGTATTTT	CASSGGYRTDTQYF
NA	TRBJ1-6	NA	TRBV5-5	12	TGTGCCAGCAGCTTGGTAGATTCACCCCTCCACTTT	CASSLVDSPLHF
TRBD1	TRBJ2-2	NA	TRBV4-1	17	TGCGCCAGCAGCCAGGCACGACAGGGGTGGGGGCCCGGGGAGCTGTTTTTT	CASSQARQGWGPGELFF
TRBD1	TRBJ1-2	NA	TRBV15	15	TGTGCCACCAGCAGCCGGGACAGTTTTAACTATGGCTACACCTTC	CATSSRDSFNYGYTF
TRBD1	TRBJ1-1	NA	TRBV30	14	TGTGCCTGGAGACCAAAGACAGGGGGCACTGAAGCTTTCTTT	CAWRPKTGGTEAFF
NA	TRBJ1-2	few	TRBV30	13	TGTGCCTCCCGCCCCACCGACTCAAGAGGCTACACCTTC	CASRPTDSRGYTF
TRBD1	TRBJ1-1	once	TRBV9	18	TGTGCCAGCAGCGGGGGTGAGCCCCGGGACAGGGGTCACACTGAAGCTTTCTTT	CASSGGEPRDRGHTEAFF
NA	TRBJ2-7	few	TRBV18	15	TGTGCCAGCTCACCACCGGGTATGGCGGGCTACGAGCAGTACTTC	CASSPPGMAGYEQYF
NA	TRBJ1-3	NA	TRBV25-1	15	TGTGCCAGCAGTGAAGCCAGGATCCCTGGAAACACCATATATTTT	CASSEARIPGNTIYF
NA	TRBJ1-6	NA	TRBV2	14	TGTGCCAGCAGAGGCACAGGGAATTTCTCACCCCTCCACTTT	CASRGTGNFSPLHF
TRBD2	TRBJ2-7	NA	TRBV2	15	TGTGCCAGCAGGGGAAGGACTAGCGGATCCTACGAGCAGTACTTC	CASRGRTSGSYEQYF
NA	TRBJ2-1	NA	TRBV6-5	13	TGTGCCGCAGGGGCAGGGTGGGGCAATGAGCAGTTCTTC	CAAGAGWGNEQFF
TRBD1	TRBJ1-1	once	TRBV9	15	TGTGCCAGCAGCGTAGGCAGGGGGTCGGGCACTGAAGCTTTCTTT	CASSVGRGSGTEAFF
NA	TRBJ2-3	NA	TRBV11-2	15	TGTGCCAGCTTCCCCCCCAGGGGAAGCACAGATACGCAGTATTTT	CASFPPRGSTDTQYF
TRBD1	TRBJ1-1	NA	TRBV5-6	12	TGTGCCAGCAGTCAGGGGGAGACTGAAGCTTTCTTT	CASSQGETEAFF
TRBD2	TRBJ2-3	NA	TRBV29-1	15	TGCAGCGTTTCGACTAGCGGGAGGGCCTTCGATACGCAGTATTTT	CSVSTSGRAFDTQYF
NA	TRBJ1-3	NA	TRBV6-5	15	TGTGCCAGCAACACATGGAGGGGATCTGGAAACACCATATATTTT	CASNTWRGSGNTIYF
NA	TRBJ1-4	NA	TRBV4-1	12	TGCGCCAGCAAGGGAGCTGATGAAAAACTGTTTTTT	CASKGADEKLFF
NA	TRBJ2-7	NA	TRBV21-1	15	TGTGCCAGCAGCAACCCAGGGACAGGGGCTTGTGAGCAGTACTTC	CASSNPGTGACEQYF
TRBD2	TRBJ2-5	NA	TRBV7-9	16	TGTGCCAGCAGCTTATCTAGCGGGAGATTAAAAGAGACCCAGTACTTC	CASSLSSGRLKETQYF
TRBD2	TRBJ2-7	NA	TRBV4-2	15	TGTGCCAGCAGCCCGCGCACTAGCGGGAGGTACGAGCAGTACTTC	CASSPRTSGRYEQYF
NA	TRBJ1-2	once	TRBV7-8	14	TGTGCCAGCAGCTGGGAGGGGGAGGAATATGGCTACACCTTC	CASSWEGEEYGYTF
NA	TRBJ1-1	NA	TRBV19	13	TGTGCCAGTCTGCGAGGGTCCTATACTGAAGCTTTCTTT	CASLRGSYTEAFF
NA	TRBJ1-5	NA	TRBV7-8	15	TGTGCCAGCAGCTTGAGAGACAGCCTCCATCAGCCCCAGCATTTT	CASSLRDSLHQPQHF
NA	TRBJ1-2	NA	TRBV30	12	TGTGCCTGGAGTGTACGAGCGGGATCCTACACCTTC	CAWSVRAGSYTF